This T cell receptor (beta chain) came from a study of blood T cell repertoires in COVID-19. TCRdb's copy holds only in-frame clones and misses some; the assay was immunoSEQ multiplex PCR. The sample consists of over 150,000 clones, 84% of them appearing once. CDR3 length: 17 residues. CDR1 is SGHDN, CDR2 FVKESK, per germline. J was trimmed by 2 bases and V by 0 bases; bases with no gene match: 8. What was sequenced was peripheral blood. The sequence was collected from a man between 18 and 29 years old with active or convalescent COVID-19. V and J are TRBV14 and TRBJ1-2; 8 positions agree with TRBD1. The DNA for the CDR3 is TGTGCCAGCAGCCAAGATGAATGGCAGGGGGCAAACTATGGCTACACCTTC. It is translated as CASSQDEWQGANYGYTF.